This is a list of T cell receptor beta chains from one sample in a study of T-cell memory formation after mild COVID-19. TCRdb reprocessed the 5' RACE reads via MiXCR and lists one record per CDR3 protein. The repertoire holds approximately 54,000 distinct CDR3 sequences, with approximately 12% as singletons. The sample consisted of PBMCs or a T cell subset sorted from them (not recorded which). These receptors were obtained from a young man who had mild COVID-19 (a few samples of this study predate the infection). Cell type and time point are not known. The CDR3 runs from the conserved cysteine through the conserved F or W. D genes are given only for firm matches. Not all rows give a size; the values are once, few, many and, for expanded clones, a class.

d_gene: TRBD1
j_gene: TRBJ2-3
v_gene: TRBV5-5
abundance: many
CDR3aa: CASSLLQGADTQYF
CDR3nt: TGTGCCAGCAGCTTGTTACAGGGGGCAGATACGCAGTATTTT

d_gene: TRBD2
j_gene: TRBJ2-3
v_gene: TRBV10-2
abundance: NA
CDR3aa: CASGGLAGADTQYF
CDR3nt: TGCGCCAGCGGGGGACTAGCGGGCGCAGATACGCAGTATTTT

d_gene: NA
j_gene: TRBJ2-2
v_gene: TRBV5-1
abundance: NA
CDR3aa: CASSLGRLTNTGELFF
CDR3nt: TGCGCCAGCAGCTTAGGAAGACTTACGAACACCGGGGAGCTGTTTTTT

d_gene: NA
j_gene: TRBJ1-5
v_gene: TRBV12-3/TRBV12-4
abundance: few
CDR3aa: CASSPSGSQPQHF
CDR3nt: TGTGCCAGCAGCCCTTCGGGATCCCAGCCCCAGCATTTT

d_gene: NA
j_gene: TRBJ2-2
v_gene: TRBV9
abundance: NA
CDR3aa: CASSFLTGELFF
CDR3nt: TGTGCCAGCAGCTTCCTTACCGGGGAGCTGTTTTTT

d_gene: NA
j_gene: TRBJ1-6
v_gene: TRBV4-1
abundance: NA
CDR3aa: CASSQRLGNSPLHF
CDR3nt: TGCGCCAGCAGCCAAAGACTGGGAAATTCACCCCTCCACTTT

d_gene: NA
j_gene: TRBJ1-4
v_gene: TRBV30
abundance: NA
CDR3aa: CAWSGSTNEKLFF
CDR3nt: TGTGCCTGGAGTGGTTCAACTAATGAAAAACTGTTTTTT

d_gene: NA
j_gene: TRBJ2-4
v_gene: TRBV5-1
abundance: many
CDR3aa: CASSVLGGNIQYF
CDR3nt: TGCGCCAGCAGCGTACTAGGAGGAAACATTCAGTACTTC

d_gene: NA
j_gene: TRBJ2-3
v_gene: TRBV7-6
abundance: NA
CDR3aa: CASSERVSTDTQYF
CDR3nt: TGTGCCAGCAGCGAGCGGGTGAGCACAGATACGCAGTATTTT

d_gene: NA
j_gene: TRBJ2-1
v_gene: TRBV20-1
abundance: NA
CDR3aa: CSAGAVSSYNEQFF
CDR3nt: TGCAGTGCTGGGGCCGTTAGCTCCTACAATGAGCAGTTCTTC

d_gene: TRBD1
j_gene: TRBJ1-2
v_gene: TRBV6-6
abundance: few
CDR3aa: CASSYGTGQGYTF
CDR3nt: TGTGCCAGCAGTTACGGGACAGGGCAAGGCTACACCTTC

d_gene: TRBD1
j_gene: TRBJ1-6
v_gene: TRBV5-1
abundance: many
CDR3aa: CASSLAGQRSPLHF
CDR3nt: TGCGCCAGCAGCTTGGCGGGACAGCGCTCACCCCTCCACTTT

d_gene: TRBD2
j_gene: TRBJ2-1
v_gene: TRBV6-4
abundance: few
CDR3aa: CASSENGGVYNEQFF
CDR3nt: TGTGCCAGCAGTGAAAACGGGGGGGTCTACAATGAGCAGTTCTTC

d_gene: NA
j_gene: TRBJ2-7
v_gene: TRBV4-2
abundance: NA
CDR3aa: CASSQDSQAAYEQYF
CDR3nt: TGTGCCAGCAGCCAAGATAGCCAGGCCGCCTACGAGCAGTACTTC

d_gene: NA
j_gene: TRBJ1-2
v_gene: TRBV10-3
abundance: few
CDR3aa: CAISGSFGRGSGYTF
CDR3nt: TGTGCCATCAGTGGGTCCTTCGGGCGGGGCTCTGGCTACACCTTC

d_gene: NA
j_gene: TRBJ1-4
v_gene: TRBV30
abundance: NA
CDR3aa: CAWSVHHYHGEKLFF
CDR3nt: TGTGCCTGGAGTGTACACCATTATCATGGGGAAAAACTGTTTTTT

d_gene: NA
j_gene: TRBJ1-6
v_gene: TRBV27
abundance: NA
CDR3aa: CASTDSPLHF
CDR3nt: TGTGCCAGCACGGATTCACCCCTCCACTTT

d_gene: NA
j_gene: TRBJ1-2
v_gene: TRBV9
abundance: NA
CDR3aa: CASSVGGVDGYTF
CDR3nt: TGTGCCAGCAGCGTAGGGGGCGTGGATGGCTACACCTTC

d_gene: NA
j_gene: TRBJ2-1
v_gene: TRBV12-2
abundance: once
CDR3aa: CASRPSSAEQFF
CDR3nt: TGTGCAAGTCGCCCCTCCAGCGCTGAGCAGTTCTTC

d_gene: TRBD1
j_gene: TRBJ2-7
v_gene: TRBV5-1
abundance: few
CDR3aa: CASSWGTAVHEQYF
CDR3nt: TGCGCCAGCAGCTGGGGGACAGCGGTGCACGAGCAGTACTTC

d_gene: TRBD2
j_gene: TRBJ2-3
v_gene: TRBV28
abundance: NA
CDR3aa: CASSHQRGSTDTQYF
CDR3nt: TGTGCCAGCAGCCACCAGCGGGGGAGCACAGATACGCAGTATTTT

d_gene: NA
j_gene: TRBJ1-5
v_gene: TRBV11-2
abundance: few
CDR3aa: CASSLGRGGHGQPQHF
CDR3nt: TGTGCCAGCAGCTTAGGCAGGGGAGGACACGGTCAGCCCCAGCATTTT

d_gene: NA
j_gene: TRBJ1-5
v_gene: TRBV5-1
abundance: NA
CDR3aa: CASSLAPGSNQPQHF
CDR3nt: TGCGCCAGCAGCTTGGCCCCAGGGAGCAATCAGCCCCAGCATTTT

d_gene: NA
j_gene: TRBJ1-6
v_gene: TRBV5-4
abundance: NA
CDR3aa: CASSAGQGTTLTPLHF
CDR3nt: TGTGCCAGCAGCGCTGGGCAGGGGACCACATTGACACCCCTCCACTTT

d_gene: NA
j_gene: TRBJ1-1
v_gene: TRBV6-6
abundance: few
CDR3aa: CASSYPSEGRAFF
CDR3nt: TGTGCCAGCAGTTACCCATCAGAGGGGCGAGCTTTCTTT

d_gene: NA
j_gene: TRBJ2-7
v_gene: TRBV15
abundance: many
CDR3aa: CATSRLSRSGSYEQYF
CDR3nt: TGTGCCACCAGCAGGTTGAGCAGGTCGGGCTCCTACGAGCAGTACTTC

d_gene: NA
j_gene: TRBJ2-4
v_gene: TRBV20-1
abundance: many
CDR3aa: CSASALAKNIQYF
CDR3nt: TGCAGTGCTTCCGCTTTAGCCAAAAACATTCAGTACTTC

d_gene: TRBD1
j_gene: TRBJ2-3
v_gene: TRBV7-7
abundance: many
CDR3aa: CASSPTGFSTDTQYF
CDR3nt: TGTGCCAGCAGCCCGACAGGGTTCAGCACAGATACGCAGTATTTT

d_gene: NA
j_gene: TRBJ2-1
v_gene: TRBV11-3
abundance: NA
CDR3aa: CASSLNRDEQFF
CDR3nt: TGTGCCAGCAGCCTAAACCGGGATGAGCAGTTCTTC

d_gene: NA
j_gene: TRBJ1-3
v_gene: TRBV24-1
abundance: NA
CDR3aa: CATPGRVATLWRNTIYF
CDR3nt: TGTGCCACCCCCGGCCGCGTTGCGACGCTCTGGAGAAACACCATATATTTT

d_gene: NA
j_gene: TRBJ2-2
v_gene: TRBV5-1
abundance: NA
CDR3aa: CASSPRRTNTGELFF
CDR3nt: TGCGCCAGCAGCCCTCGACGGACGAACACCGGGGAGCTGTTTTTT

d_gene: NA
j_gene: TRBJ1-1
v_gene: TRBV7-9
abundance: NA
CDR3aa: CASSLGEWWNTEAFF
CDR3nt: TGTGCCAGCAGCTTAGGGGAATGGTGGAACACTGAAGCTTTCTTT

d_gene: TRBD2
j_gene: TRBJ2-1
v_gene: TRBV7-6
abundance: NA
CDR3aa: CASSLAPRTSGGLNEQFF
CDR3nt: TGTGCCAGCAGCTTAGCCCCAAGGACTAGCGGGGGCCTCAATGAGCAGTTCTTC

d_gene: NA
j_gene: TRBJ1-2
v_gene: TRBV2
abundance: few
CDR3aa: CATQGGGYYGYTF
CDR3nt: TGTGCCACCCAAGGTGGGGGCTACTATGGCTACACCTTC

d_gene: NA
j_gene: TRBJ2-7
v_gene: TRBV20-1
abundance: NA
CDR3aa: CSAYNRDEQYF
CDR3nt: TGCAGTGCTTATAACAGGGACGAGCAGTACTTC

d_gene: NA
j_gene: TRBJ2-5
v_gene: TRBV29-1
abundance: NA
CDR3aa: CSVGPTSRETQYF
CDR3nt: TGCAGCGTTGGGCCGACTTCCAGAGAGACCCAGTACTTC

d_gene: TRBD2
j_gene: TRBJ2-4
v_gene: TRBV27
abundance: few
CDR3aa: CASSKLAGGIIAKNIQYF
CDR3nt: TGTGCCAGCAGTAAACTAGCGGGGGGCATAATAGCCAAAAACATTCAGTACTTC

d_gene: NA
j_gene: TRBJ1-1
v_gene: TRBV20-1
abundance: few
CDR3aa: CSARMGNTEAFF
CDR3nt: TGCAGTGCTAGAATGGGGAACACTGAAGCTTTCTTT

d_gene: TRBD2
j_gene: TRBJ2-5
v_gene: TRBV20-1
abundance: few
CDR3aa: CSARDWLAGFQETQYF
CDR3nt: TGCAGTGCTAGAGATTGGCTAGCGGGATTCCAAGAGACCCAGTACTTC

d_gene: NA
j_gene: TRBJ2-6
v_gene: TRBV20-1
abundance: few
CDR3aa: CSARVSGAGANVLTF
CDR3nt: TGCAGTGCTAGAGTATCTGGGGCTGGGGCCAACGTCCTGACTTTC

d_gene: NA
j_gene: TRBJ1-5
v_gene: TRBV25-1
abundance: medium-sized
CDR3aa: CASSDRAWDSNQPQHF
CDR3nt: TGTGCCAGCAGTGACCGGGCCTGGGACAGCAATCAGCCCCAGCATTTT

d_gene: TRBD1
j_gene: TRBJ2-3
v_gene: TRBV4-3
abundance: NA
CDR3aa: CASSLGQVSTDTQYF
CDR3nt: TGCGCCAGCAGCCTAGGACAGGTCAGCACAGATACGCAGTATTTT

d_gene: NA
j_gene: TRBJ2-3
v_gene: TRBV6-5
abundance: many
CDR3aa: CASSYFRSDTQYF
CDR3nt: TGTGCCAGCAGTTACTTCAGGTCTGATACGCAGTATTTT

d_gene: TRBD1
j_gene: TRBJ1-2
v_gene: TRBV12-3/TRBV12-4
abundance: NA
CDR3aa: CASCWTGRGYTF
CDR3nt: TGTGCCAGCTGCTGGACAGGTCGCGGCTACACCTTC

d_gene: NA
j_gene: TRBJ2-1
v_gene: TRBV11-2
abundance: many
CDR3aa: CASSLGRYNEQFF
CDR3nt: TGTGCCAGCAGCTTAGGACGGTACAATGAGCAGTTCTTC